This TCR beta chain derives from a study of a mutant IDH1 vaccine in newly diagnosed glioma (dated by TCRdb to the early 2020s). A note on the overall study: Patients received eight vaccinations in weeks 1, 3, 5, 7, 11, 15, 19 and 23, corresponding to visits V03 through V10. Prior to enrollment, patients had been given standard therapy consisting of radiotherapy alone, temozolomide alone, or radiochemotherapy with temozolomide, with the combination given to most patients. Of the 32 patients who were treated, 62.5% were male and about 40% were female, and the mean age was around 40 years. Peripheral blood samples were drawn at six visits, namely V03 (baseline), V05, V07, V10, V12 and V13. Longitudinal TCRB deep sequencing was done for 25 treated patients, wherever samples were available for exploratory analyses. Vaccination began 4-6 weeks after radiotherapy alone, or alongside temozolomide cycles in the chemotherapy-containing groups.

In the germline V gene, CDR1 corresponds to SGHVS and CDR2 to FQNEAQ. Its CDR3 holds 16 amino acids, cysteine through phenylalanine. Just the 48-base CDR3 DNA is kept, in frame starting at base 1. Trimming at the junction amounts to 1 base on V and 4 bases on J, and the germline ends lie 16 bases apart. The time point label corresponds to: week 11, during vaccination. Every vaccine dose consisted of 300 ug of a 20-mer mutant IDH1 peptide in Montanide, administered subcutaneously together with topical imiquimod. Newly diagnosed WHO grade 3 or 4 IDH1-mutant astrocytomas showing loss of nuclear ATRX were present in the donors. The samples were drawn from NOA16, a multicentre, single-arm, open-label phase I trial in Germany that tested a mutant IDH1 peptide vaccine in humans for the first time. The DNeasy Blood and Tissue Kit was used to extract genomic DNA from EDTA blood for TCRB sequencing. Receptor libraries were prepared by the immunoSEQ multiplex PCR assay. Rearranged TCR beta chain sequences were amplified using the hsTCRB Kit according to the manufacturer's protocol. Sequencing of TCRB libraries was carried out on an Illumina MiSeq. The original methods were these. The proprietary platform of the kit vendor was used for demultiplexing, trimming and gene mapping. Sourced from immuneACCESS, this table was stored by TCRdb with only in-frame sequences that have V and J called. A share of the clones is absent; for the studies checked, an unresolved V gene accounts for under half, and the remainder has no known explanation. V and J calls and clone size are given by that table; D and trimming were obtained from the DNA. The sample table contains about 130,000 clones; only one count was recorded for 80% of them. The ten largest clones take up approximately 5% of the sample.

Study-level results and caveats: Availability determined which PBMC samples were chosen for TCRB deep sequencing. No apparent relationship was observed between pseudoprogression and alterations in the top peripheral T cell clonotypes detected by TCRB sequencing. It was noted by the authors that analyses of patient blood samples could not be reproduced owing to sample limitations. Across multiple MHC alleles, vaccine-induced immune responses were seen in more than 90% of patients.

This clone was picked up a small number of times. Its antigen specificity is not known. The input lacks base qualities; no much larger clone sits a single base away. The sequences come from PBMCs, collected from a glioma patient whose treatment included an IDH1 peptide vaccine. The sequence links TRBV7-8 to TRBJ1-2; a tentative D call is TRBD1 (5 bases match). This receptor was taken from a man aged 35 to 55 with glioma. The DNA sequence is given as TGTGCCAGCAGCTTAGGACGGGGGAGGTCTCCCTATGGCTACACCTTC. Its amino acids are CASSLGRGRSPYGYTF.